This TCR beta chain was identified in a study of CD8+ T cells in alopecia areata. The CDR3 runs 14 residues. Looked up from germline, CDR1 is MGHRA and CDR2 is YSYEKL. Trimming took 4 bases from V and 4 from J, leaving 10 bases between them. As the sequencing template, cDNA was produced by extracting RNA and reverse transcribing it. Only in-frame clones appear in the TCRdb table, and some are missing; sequencing was by immunoSEQ multiplex PCR. The sample shows 120,000 or so clones, 40% to 55% of them seen only once. Sequenced material: NKG2D-low CD8+ T cells sorted from blood. V gene TRBV4-1 combines with J gene TRBJ2-2, with D possibly matching TRBD1 (6 bases). This TCR came from a human donor with alopecia areata. Here the CDR3 reads CASSPQGSTGELFF. Written as DNA, the CDR3 is TGCGCCAGCAGCCCACAGGGATCCACCGGGGAGCTGTTTTTT.